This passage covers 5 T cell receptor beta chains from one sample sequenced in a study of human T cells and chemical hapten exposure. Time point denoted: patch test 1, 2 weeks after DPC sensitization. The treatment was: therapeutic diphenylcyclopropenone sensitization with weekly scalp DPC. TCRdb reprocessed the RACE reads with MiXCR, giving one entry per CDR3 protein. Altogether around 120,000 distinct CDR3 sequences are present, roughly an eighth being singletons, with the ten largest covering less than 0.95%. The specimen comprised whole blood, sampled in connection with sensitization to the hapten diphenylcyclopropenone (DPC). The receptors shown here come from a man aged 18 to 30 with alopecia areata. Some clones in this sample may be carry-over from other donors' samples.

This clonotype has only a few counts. The CDR3 DNA is TGCGCCAGCAGCCAAGATCTAGACAGGCCGGCAACTAATGAAAAACTGTTTTTT. Amino acid sequence: CASSQDLDRPATNEKLFF. The rearrangement links TRBV4-3 to TRBJ1-4; D possibly corresponds to TRBD1 (6 bases). The CDR3 contains 18 residues. Trimming stripped 0 bases from V and 0 bases from J, with 14 bases between. The V gene's germline CDR1 is LGHNA and CDR2 YSLEER.

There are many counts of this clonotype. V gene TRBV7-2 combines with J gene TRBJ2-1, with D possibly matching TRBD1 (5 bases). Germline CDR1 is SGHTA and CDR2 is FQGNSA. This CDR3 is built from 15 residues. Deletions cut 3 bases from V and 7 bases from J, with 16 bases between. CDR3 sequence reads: CASSFRAGLKNEQFF. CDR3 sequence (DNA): TGTGCCAGCAGCTTTCGGGCAGGGCTAAAAAATGAGCAGTTCTTC.

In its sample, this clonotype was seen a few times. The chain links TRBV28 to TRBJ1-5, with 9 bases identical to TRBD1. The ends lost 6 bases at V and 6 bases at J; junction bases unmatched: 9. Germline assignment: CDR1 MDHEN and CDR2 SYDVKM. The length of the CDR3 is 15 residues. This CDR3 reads CASSRTGGGGQPQHF. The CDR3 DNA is TGTGCCAGCAGCCGAACAGGGGGCGGAGGTCAGCCCCAGCATTTT.

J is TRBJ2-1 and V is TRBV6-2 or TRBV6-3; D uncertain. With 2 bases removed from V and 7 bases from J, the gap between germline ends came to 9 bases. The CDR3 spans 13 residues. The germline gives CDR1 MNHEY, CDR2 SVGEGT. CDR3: CASSYVVLNEQFF. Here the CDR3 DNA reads TGTGCCAGCAGTTACGTCGTTCTTAATGAGCAGTTCTTC.

Written as DNA, the CDR3 is TGCAGCGTTGAAAGGGACCCTGCGGAGACCCAGTACTTC. Amino acids: CSVERDPAETQYF. V usage is TRBV29-1 and J usage is TRBJ2-5; D possibly uses TRBD1 or TRBD2 (5 bases each). Trimming removed 2 bases from V and 5 bases from J, with 12 bases in between. The CDR3 consists of 13 residues. The V gene's germline CDR1 is SQVTM and CDR2 ANQGSEA. Variable domain in full (rest from reference TRBV29-1 and TRBJ2-5): SAVISQKPSRDICQRGTSLTIQCQVDSQVTMMFWYRQQPGQSLTLIATANQGSEATYESGFVIDKFPISRPNLTFSTLTVSNMSPEDSSIYLCSVERDPAETQYFGPGTRLLVL.